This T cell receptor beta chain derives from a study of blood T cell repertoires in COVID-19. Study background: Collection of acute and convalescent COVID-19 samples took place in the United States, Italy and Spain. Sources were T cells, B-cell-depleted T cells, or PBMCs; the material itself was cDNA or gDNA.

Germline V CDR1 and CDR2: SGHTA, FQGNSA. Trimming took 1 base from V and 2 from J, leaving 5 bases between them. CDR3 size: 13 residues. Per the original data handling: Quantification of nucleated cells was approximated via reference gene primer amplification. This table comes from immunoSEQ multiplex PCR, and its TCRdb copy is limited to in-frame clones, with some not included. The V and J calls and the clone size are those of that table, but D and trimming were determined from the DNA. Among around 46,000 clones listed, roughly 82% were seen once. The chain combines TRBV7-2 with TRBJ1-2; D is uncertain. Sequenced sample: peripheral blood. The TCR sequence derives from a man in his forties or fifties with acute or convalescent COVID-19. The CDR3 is CASSLGQNYGYTF. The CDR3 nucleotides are TGTGCCAGCAGCTTAGGGCAGAACTATGGCTACACCTTC. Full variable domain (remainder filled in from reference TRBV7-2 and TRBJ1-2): GAGVSQSPSNKVTEKGKDVELRCDPISGHTALYWYRQSLGQGLEFLIYFQGNSAPDKSGLPSDRFSAERTGGSVSTLTIQRTQQEDSAVYLCASSLGQNYGYTFGSGTRLTVV.